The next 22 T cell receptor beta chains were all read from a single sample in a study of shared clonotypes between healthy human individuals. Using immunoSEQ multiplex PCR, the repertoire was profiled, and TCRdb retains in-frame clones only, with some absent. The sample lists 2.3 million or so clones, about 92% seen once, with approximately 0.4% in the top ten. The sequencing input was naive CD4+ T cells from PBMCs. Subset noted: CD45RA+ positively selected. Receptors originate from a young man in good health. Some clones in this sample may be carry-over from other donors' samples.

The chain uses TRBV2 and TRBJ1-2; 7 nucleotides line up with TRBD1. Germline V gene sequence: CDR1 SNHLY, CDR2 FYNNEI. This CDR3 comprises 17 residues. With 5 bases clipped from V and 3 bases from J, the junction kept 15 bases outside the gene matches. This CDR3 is CASSKKPLRQGDYGYTF. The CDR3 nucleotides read TGTGCCAGCAGTAAAAAACCCCTCCGACAGGGCGACTATGGCTACACCTTC.

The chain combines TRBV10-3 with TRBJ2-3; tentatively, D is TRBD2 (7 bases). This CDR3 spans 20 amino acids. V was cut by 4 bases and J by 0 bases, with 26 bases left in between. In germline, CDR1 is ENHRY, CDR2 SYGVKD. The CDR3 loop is CAISAVSGEASGTSTDTQYF. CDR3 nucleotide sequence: TGTGCCATCAGTGCGGTCTCAGGGGAGGCCAGCGGGACTAGCACAGATACGCAGTATTTT.

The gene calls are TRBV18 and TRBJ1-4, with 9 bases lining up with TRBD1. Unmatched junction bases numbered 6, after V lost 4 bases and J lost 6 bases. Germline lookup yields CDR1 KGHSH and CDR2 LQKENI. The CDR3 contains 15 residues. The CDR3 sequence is CASSLRGQGDEKLFF. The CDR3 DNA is TGTGCCAGCTCACTACGGGGACAGGGTGATGAAAAACTGTTTTTT. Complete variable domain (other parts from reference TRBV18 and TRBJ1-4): NAGVMQNPRHLVRRRGQEARLRCSPMKGHSHVYWYRQLPEEGLKFMVYLQKENIIDESGMPKERFSAEFPKEGPSILRIQQVVRGDSAAYFCASSLRGQGDEKLFFGSGTQLSVL.

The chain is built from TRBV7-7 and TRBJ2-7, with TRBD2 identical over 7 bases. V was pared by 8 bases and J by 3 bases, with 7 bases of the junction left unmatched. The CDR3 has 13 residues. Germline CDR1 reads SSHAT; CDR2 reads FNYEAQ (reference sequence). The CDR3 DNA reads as TGTGCCAGCCCCGCTAGCGGAGTCTACGAGCAGTACTTC. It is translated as CASPASGVYEQYF.

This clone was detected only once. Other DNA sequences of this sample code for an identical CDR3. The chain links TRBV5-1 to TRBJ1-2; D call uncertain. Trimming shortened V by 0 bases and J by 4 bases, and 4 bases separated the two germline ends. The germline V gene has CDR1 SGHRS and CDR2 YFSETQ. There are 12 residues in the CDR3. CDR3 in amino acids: CASSLASYGYTF. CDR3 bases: TGCGCCAGCAGCTTGGCAAGCTATGGCTACACCTTC.

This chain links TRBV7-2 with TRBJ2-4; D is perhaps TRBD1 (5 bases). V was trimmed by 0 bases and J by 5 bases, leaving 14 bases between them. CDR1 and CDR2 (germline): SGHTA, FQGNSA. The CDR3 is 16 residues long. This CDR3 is CASSLARGQGQNIQYF. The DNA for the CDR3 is TGTGCCAGCAGCTTAGCGAGAGGTCAGGGTCAAAACATTCAGTACTTC.

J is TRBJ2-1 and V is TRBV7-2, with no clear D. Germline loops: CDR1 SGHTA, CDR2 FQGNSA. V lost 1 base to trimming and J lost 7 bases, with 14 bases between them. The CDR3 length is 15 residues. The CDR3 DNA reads TGTGCCAGCAGCTTAGTGGTGGGCTCCGGGAATGAGCAGTTCTTC. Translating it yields CASSLVVGSGNEQFF.

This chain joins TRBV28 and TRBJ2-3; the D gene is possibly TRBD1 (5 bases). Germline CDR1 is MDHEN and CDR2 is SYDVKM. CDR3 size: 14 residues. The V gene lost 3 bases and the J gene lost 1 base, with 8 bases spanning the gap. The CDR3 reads CASSFVRGTDTQYF. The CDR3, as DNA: TGTGCCAGCAGTTTTGTCAGGGGCACAGATACGCAGTATTTT.

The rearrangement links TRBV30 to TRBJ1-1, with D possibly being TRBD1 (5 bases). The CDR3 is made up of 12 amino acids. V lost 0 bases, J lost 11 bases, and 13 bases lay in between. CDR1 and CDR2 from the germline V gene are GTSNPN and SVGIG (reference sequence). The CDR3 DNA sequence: TGTGCCTGGAGTGTACGGGAGGGGTCGGCTTTCTTT. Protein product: CAWSVREGSAFF.

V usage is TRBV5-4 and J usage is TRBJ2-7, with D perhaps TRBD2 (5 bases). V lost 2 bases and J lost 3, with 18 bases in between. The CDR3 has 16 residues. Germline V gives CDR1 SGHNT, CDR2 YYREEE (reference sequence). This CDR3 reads CASSFFLGSVNYEQYF. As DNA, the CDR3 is TGTGCCAGCAGCTTCTTTTTAGGGAGTGTAAACTACGAGCAGTACTTC.

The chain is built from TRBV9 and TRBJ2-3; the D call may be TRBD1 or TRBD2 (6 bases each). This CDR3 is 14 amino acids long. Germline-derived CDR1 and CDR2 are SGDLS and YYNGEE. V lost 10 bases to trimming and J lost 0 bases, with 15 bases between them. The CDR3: CASRGEFSTDTQYF. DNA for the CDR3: TGTGCCTCAAGGGGGGAGTTCAGCACAGATACGCAGTATTTT.

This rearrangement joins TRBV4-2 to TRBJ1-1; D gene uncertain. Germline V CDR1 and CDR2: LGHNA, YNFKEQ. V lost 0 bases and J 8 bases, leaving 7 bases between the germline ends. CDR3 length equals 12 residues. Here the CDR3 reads CASSQDSREAFF. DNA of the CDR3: TGTGCCAGCAGCCAAGATAGCAGGGAAGCTTTCTTT.

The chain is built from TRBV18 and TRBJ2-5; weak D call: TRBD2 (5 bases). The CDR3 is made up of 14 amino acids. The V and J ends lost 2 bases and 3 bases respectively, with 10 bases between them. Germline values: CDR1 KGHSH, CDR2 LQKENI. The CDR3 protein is CASSPLHGKETQYF. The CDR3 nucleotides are TGTGCCAGCTCACCATTGCACGGGAAAGAGACCCAGTACTTC.

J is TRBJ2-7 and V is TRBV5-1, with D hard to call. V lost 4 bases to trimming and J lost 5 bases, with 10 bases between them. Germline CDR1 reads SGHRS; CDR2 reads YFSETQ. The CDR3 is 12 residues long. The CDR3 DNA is TGCGCCAGCAGCCCCTCTTGGAACGAGCAGTACTTC. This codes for CASSPSWNEQYF.

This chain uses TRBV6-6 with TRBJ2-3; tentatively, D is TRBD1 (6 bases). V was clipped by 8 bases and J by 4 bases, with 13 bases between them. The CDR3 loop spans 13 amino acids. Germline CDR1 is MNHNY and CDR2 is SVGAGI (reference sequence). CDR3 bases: TGTGCCAGCTCAGGCAGGGGCTCAGATACGCAGTATTTT. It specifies CASSGRGSDTQYF.

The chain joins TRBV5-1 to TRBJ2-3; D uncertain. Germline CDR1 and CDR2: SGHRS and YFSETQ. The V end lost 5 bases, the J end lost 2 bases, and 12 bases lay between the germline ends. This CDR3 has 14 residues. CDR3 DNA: TGCGCCAGCAGAACGGAACAGCCCACAGATACGCAGTATTTT. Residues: CASRTEQPTDTQYF.

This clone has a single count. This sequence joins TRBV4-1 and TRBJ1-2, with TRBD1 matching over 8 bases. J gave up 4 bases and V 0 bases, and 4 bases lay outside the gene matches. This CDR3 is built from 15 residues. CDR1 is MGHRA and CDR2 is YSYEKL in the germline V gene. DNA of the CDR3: TGCGCCAGCAGCCAAGAAGCGGACAGGGTCTATGGCTACACCTTC. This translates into CASSQEADRVYGYTF.

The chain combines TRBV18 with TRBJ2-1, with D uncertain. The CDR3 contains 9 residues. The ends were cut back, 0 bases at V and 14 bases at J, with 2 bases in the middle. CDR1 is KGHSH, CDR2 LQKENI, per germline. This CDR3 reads CASSPPKFF. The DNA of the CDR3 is TGTGCCAGCTCACCACCCAAGTTCTTC.

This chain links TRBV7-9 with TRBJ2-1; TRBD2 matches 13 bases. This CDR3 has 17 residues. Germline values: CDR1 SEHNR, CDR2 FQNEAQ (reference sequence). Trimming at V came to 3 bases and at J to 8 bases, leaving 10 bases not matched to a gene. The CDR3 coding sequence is TGTGCCAGCAGCTTTCGGACTAGCGGGAGTTTAGGGCATGAGCAGTTCTTC. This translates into CASSFRTSGSLGHEQFF. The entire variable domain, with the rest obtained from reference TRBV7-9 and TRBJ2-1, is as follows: DTGVSQNPRHKITKRGQNVTFRCDPISEHNRLYWYRQTLGQGPEFLTYFQNEAQLEKSRLLSDRFSAERPKGSFSTLEIQRTEQGDSAMYLCASSFRTSGSLGHEQFFGPGTRLTVL.

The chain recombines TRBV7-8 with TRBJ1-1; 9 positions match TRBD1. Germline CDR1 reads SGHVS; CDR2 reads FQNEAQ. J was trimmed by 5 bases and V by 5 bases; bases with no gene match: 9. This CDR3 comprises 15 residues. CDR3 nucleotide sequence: TGTGCCAGCAGCATACAGGGGGCGCAGGTAACTGAAGCTTTCTTT. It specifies CASSIQGAQVTEAFF.

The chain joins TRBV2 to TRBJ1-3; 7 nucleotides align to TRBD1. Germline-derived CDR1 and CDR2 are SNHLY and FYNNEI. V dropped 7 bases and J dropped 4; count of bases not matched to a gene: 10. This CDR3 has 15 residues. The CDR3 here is CASTPTGSGGNTIYF. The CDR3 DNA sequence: TGTGCCAGCACGCCGACAGGGTCTGGGGGAAACACCATATATTTT. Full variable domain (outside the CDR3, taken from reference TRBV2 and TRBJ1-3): EPEVTQTPSHQVTQMGQEVILRCVPISNHLYFYWYRQILGQKVEFLVSFYNNEISEKSEIFDDQFSVERPDGSNFTLKIRSTKLEDSAMYFCASTPTGSGGNTIYFGEGSWLTVV.

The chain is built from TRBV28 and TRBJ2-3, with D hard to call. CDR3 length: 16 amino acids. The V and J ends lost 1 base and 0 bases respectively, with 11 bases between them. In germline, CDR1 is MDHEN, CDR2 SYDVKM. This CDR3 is CASSLFRAQSTDTQYF. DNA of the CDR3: TGTGCCAGCAGTTTATTTCGGGCCCAAAGCACAGATACGCAGTATTTT. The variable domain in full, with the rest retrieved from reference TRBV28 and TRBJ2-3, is DVKVTQSSRYLVKRTGEKVFLECVQDMDHENMFWYRQDPGLGLRLIYFSYDVKMKEKGDIPEGYSVSREKKERFSLILESASTNQTSMYLCASSLFRAQSTDTQYFGPGTRLTVL.